One and the same sample provided the 20 T cell receptor beta chains below, sequenced in a study of cytomegalovirus exposure and HLA in healthy donors. The PCR had 60 Vbeta and 13 Jbeta primers. The assay was immunoSEQ multiplex PCR, and TCRdb's table has in-frame clones only and misses some. The data show roughly 130,000 clones, with about four fifths seen just once and roughly 1.3% held by the top ten. Specimen: PBMCs. These receptors were taken from a male donor in good health and CMV-seropositive.

The chain links TRBV6-5 to TRBJ2-5, with 10 nucleotides matching TRBD1. The J call is in doubt because the DNA end fits TRBJ2-7 better. CDR3 length equals 15 residues. The germline gives CDR1 MNHEY, CDR2 SVGAGI. CDR3 DNA: TGTGCCAGCAGGTTTAGAGGGACAGGGGCACCCGAGCAGTACTTC. It yields the protein CASRFRGTGAPEQYF.

The V call is TRBV5-1, the J call TRBJ2-1; TRBD2 aligns across 14 bases. The CDR3 length is 17 residues. Germline values: CDR1 SGHRS, CDR2 YFSETQ. Germline trimming cut 0 bases from V and 5 bases from J; bases unmatched to any gene: 4. This chain's CDR3 is CASSLGLAGGPNNEQFF. The CDR3 DNA reads as TGCGCCAGCAGCTTGGGACTAGCGGGGGGGCCGAACAATGAGCAGTTCTTC.

The chain joins TRBV6-5 to TRBJ1-2; D remains ambiguous. Germline V CDR1 and CDR2: MNHEY, SVGAGI. The CDR3 extends over 13 amino acids. V lost 0 bases, J lost 2 bases, and 4 bases lay in between. CDR3 region: CASSYSLNYGYTF. CDR3 DNA sequence: TGTGCCAGCAGTTACTCGTTAAACTATGGCTACACCTTC.

The chain combines TRBV9 with TRBJ1-2; 8 bases agree with TRBD1. The germline gives CDR1 SGDLS, CDR2 YYNGEE. This CDR3 has 16 amino acids. The V segment lost 0 bases and the J segment 4 bases; nucleotides outside the gene matches: 8. CDR3 coding DNA: TGTGCCAGCAGCGTAGACGGATTCGACAGGGGCTATGGCTACACCTTC. Protein product: CASSVDGFDRGYGYTF.

The gene calls are TRBV27 and TRBJ2-7; tentative D call: TRBD2 (6 bases). The CDR3 totals 14 residues. Trimming cost V 5 bases and J 0 bases, with 11 bases left between them. CDR1 is MNHEY and CDR2 is SMNVEV in the germline V gene (reference sequence). CDR3 DNA sequence: TGTGCCAGCAGTCTTGACGGGAGCTCCTACGAGCAGTACTTC. Protein product: CASSLDGSSYEQYF.

This CDR3 is CASSVARTATLNTEAFF. CDR3 nucleotides: TGTGCCAGCAGCGTAGCCCGGACAGCTACTCTGAACACTGAAGCTTTCTTT. The chain has TRBV9 and TRBJ1-1; possibly TRBD1 for D (6 bases). The CDR3 is 17 amino acids. Germline V gives CDR1 SGDLS, CDR2 YYNGEE. Trimming stripped 0 bases from V and 0 bases from J, with 15 bases between. Supplemented by reference TRBV9 and TRBJ1-1, the full variable domain reads DSGVTQTPKHLITATGQRVTLRCSPRSGDLSVYWYQQSLDQGLQFLIQYYNGEERAKGNILERFSAQQFPDLHSELNLSSLELGDSALYFCASSVARTATLNTEAFFGQGTRLTVV.

The chain employs TRBV7-9 and TRBJ2-3; 10 bases align to TRBD2. This CDR3 is 14 amino acids long. CDR1 is SEHNR and CDR2 is FQNEAQ in the germline V gene (reference sequence). Trimming at V came to 2 bases and at J to 10 bases, leaving 6 bases not matched to a gene. The chain's CDR3 is CASSLLSGGEPQYF. Here the CDR3 DNA reads TGTGCCAGCAGCTTACTAAGCGGGGGGGAACCGCAGTATTTT.

The V and J genes are TRBV23-1 and TRBJ2-5; D possibly corresponds to TRBD1 (6 bases). TRBV23-1 is classed as an ORF, of uncertain function. CDR3 length: 17 residues. V lost 3 bases, J lost 5 bases, and 22 bases lay in between. The CDR3 DNA sequence: TGCGCCAGCAGTCATCTCGGGCAGGGTAGGGGGTTGGAGACCCAGTACTTC. Translating gives CASSHLGQGRGLETQYF.

The genes are TRBV11-1 and TRBJ1-1; D is unresolved. Trimming shortened V by 3 bases and J by 4 bases, and 6 bases separated the two germline ends. CDR1 is SGHAT, CDR2 FQDESV, per germline (reference sequence). The CDR3 length is 12 residues. In DNA, the CDR3 is TGTGCCAGCAGCTTTCGGGGCACTGAAGCTTTCTTT. This codes for CASSFRGTEAFF. Combining the CDR3 with reference TRBV11-1 and TRBJ1-1 gives the whole variable domain EAEVAQSPRYKITEKSQAVAFWCDPISGHATLYWYRQILGQGPELLVQFQDESVVDDSQLPKDRFSAERLKGVDSTLKIQPAELGDSAMYLCASSFRGTEAFFGQGTRLTVV.

The rearrangement links TRBV7-6 to TRBJ2-5, with 8 bases that match TRBD1. The ends lost 5 bases at V and 2 bases at J; junction bases unmatched: 7. The germline V gene has CDR1 SGHVS and CDR2 FNYEAQ. The CDR3 is 15 amino acids. The CDR3 DNA sequence: TGTGCCAGCAGCACCGACAGGGGACGGCAAGAGACCCAGTACTTC. Protein sequence: CASSTDRGRQETQYF.

The chain combines TRBV9 with TRBJ1-1, with 8 bases matching TRBD1. This CDR3 spans 15 amino acids. Germline assignment: CDR1 SGDLS and CDR2 YYNGEE. V shed 4 bases and J 4 bases; nucleotides not matched to a gene: 9. The CDR3 sequence is CASSSGQGAITEAFF. The CDR3 DNA is TGTGCCAGCAGCTCCGGTCAGGGGGCAATCACTGAAGCTTTCTTT.

The J gene is TRBJ2-7, the V gene TRBV11-2; D might be TRBD2 (6 bases). The V gene's germline CDR1 is SGHAT and CDR2 FQNNGV. CDR3 length: 13 amino acids. The V end was cut by 2 bases, the J end by 7 bases, with 12 bases between. This CDR3 reads CASSLTSRREQYF. The CDR3 coding sequence is TGTGCCAGCAGCTTAACTAGCAGGAGGGAGCAGTACTTC. Together with reference TRBV11-2 and TRBJ2-7, the CDR3 gives the full variable domain: EAGVAQSPRYKIIEKRQSVAFWCNPISGHATLYWYQQILGQGPKLLIQFQNNGVVDDSQLPKDRFSAERLKGVDSTLKIQPAKLEDSAVYLCASSLTSRREQYFGPGTRLTVT.

V usage is TRBV15 and J usage is TRBJ2-1; no definite D call. CDR1 LNHNV and CDR2 YYDKDF come from the germline V gene (reference sequence). The CDR3 spans 12 residues. V lost 5 bases to trimming and J lost 6 bases, with 8 bases between them. The CDR3 nucleotides are TGTGCCACCAGCCCCGGTTTCAATGAGCAGTTCTTC. The encoded protein is CATSPGFNEQFF.

V is TRBV15 and J is TRBJ2-5; the match to TRBD2 covers 13 bases. The J call may be wrong; the DNA end is better matched by TRBJ2-7. From germline, CDR1 is LNHNV and CDR2 YYDKDF (reference sequence). The CDR3 totals 16 residues. CDR3 DNA sequence: TGTGCCACCAGCATACTAGCGGGGGGGCCTGTTTACGAGCAGTACTTC. The encoded protein is CATSILAGGPVYEQYF.

A single count supports this clone. V and J are TRBV5-1 and TRBJ1-3; the match to TRBD1 covers 9 bases. This CDR3 has 17 amino acids. Per the germline V gene, CDR1 is SGHRS and CDR2 is YFSETQ. Losses at the gene ends were 0 bases for V and 0 bases for J; bases not matched to a gene: 4. As DNA, the CDR3 is TGCGCCAGCAGCTTGGGCGGGACAGGGTCCTCTGGAAACACCATATATTTT. Residues: CASSLGGTGSSGNTIYF.

In DNA, the CDR3 is TGTGCCAGCAGCTTAGCTTCAGGGCGGGGAGAGACCCAGTACTTC. It yields the protein CASSLASGRGETQYF. This chain connects TRBV7-8 to TRBJ2-5; weak D call: TRBD2 (6 bases). CDR1 SGHVS and CDR2 FQNEAQ come from the germline V gene. V was cut by 0 bases and J by 4 bases, with 12 bases left in between. This CDR3 region has 15 residues.

This chain joins TRBV7-2 and TRBJ2-6; 12 nucleotides match TRBD2. CDR3 length equals 19 residues. From germline, CDR1 is SGHTA and CDR2 FQGNSA. The ends lost 2 bases at V and 1 base at J; junction bases unmatched: 6. The DNA for the CDR3 is TGTGCCAGCAGCTTACACGGACTAGCGGGGTTATCTGGGGCCAACGTCCTGACTTTC. Its translation: CASSLHGLAGLSGANVLTF.

The CDR3 DNA is TGTGCCAGCAGTCGAGCGGGTTTCACAGATACGCAGTATTTT. This encodes CASSRAGFTDTQYF. The chain links TRBV27 to TRBJ2-3; perhaps TRBD2 as D (6 bases). The CDR3 spans 14 residues. The V end lost 5 bases, the J end lost 2 bases, and 11 bases lay between the germline ends. Germline V lookup: CDR1 MNHEY, CDR2 SMNVEV (reference sequence).

This clone was seen more than once but under ten times. Mismatch with germline at one junction end may stem from a read error. This chain links TRBV7-7 with TRBJ2-5; D is unresolved. The CDR3 is 13 residues long. Per germline, CDR1 SSHAT and CDR2 FNYEAQ (reference sequence). CDR3 protein: CASSPNKLETQYF. CDR3 nucleotides: TGTGCTAGCAGCCCGAACAAATTGGAGACCCAGTACTTC.

The J gene is TRBJ2-7, the V gene TRBV18, with 7 bases that match TRBD1. CDR3 length: 16 amino acids. Per germline, CDR1 KGHSH and CDR2 LQKENI. The J segment lost 6 bases and the V segment lost 4 bases, leaving 15 bases of the junction unmatched. This CDR3 is CASSLVPGQSICEQYF. The CDR3 DNA is TGTGCCAGCTCACTCGTACCGGGACAGTCGATCTGCGAGCAGTACTTC.